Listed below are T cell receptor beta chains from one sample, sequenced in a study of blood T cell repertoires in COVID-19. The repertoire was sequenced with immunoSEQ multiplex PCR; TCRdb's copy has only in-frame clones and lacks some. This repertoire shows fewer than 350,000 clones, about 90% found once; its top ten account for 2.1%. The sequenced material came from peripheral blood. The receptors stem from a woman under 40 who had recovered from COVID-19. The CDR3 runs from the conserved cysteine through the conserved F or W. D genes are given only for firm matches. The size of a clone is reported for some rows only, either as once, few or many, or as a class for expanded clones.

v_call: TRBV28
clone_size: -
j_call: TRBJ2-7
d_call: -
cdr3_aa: CASSVAQAYEQYF
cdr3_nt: TGTGCCAGCAGTGTGGCTCAAGCCTACGAGCAGTACTTC

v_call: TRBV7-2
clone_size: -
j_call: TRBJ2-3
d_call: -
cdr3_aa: CASSGGGRDTQYF
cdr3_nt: TGTGCCAGCAGTGGGGGCGGGAGAGATACGCAGTATTTT

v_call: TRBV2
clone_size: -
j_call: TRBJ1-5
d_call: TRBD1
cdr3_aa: CASRGTAPNQPQHF
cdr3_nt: TGTGCCAGCAGAGGGACAGCTCCCAATCAGCCCCAGCATTTT

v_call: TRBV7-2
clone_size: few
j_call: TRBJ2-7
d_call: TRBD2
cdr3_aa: CASSLRTSGEIRGEQYF
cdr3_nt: TGTGCCAGCAGCCTACGGACCAGCGGGGAGATCCGGGGAGAGCAGTACTTC

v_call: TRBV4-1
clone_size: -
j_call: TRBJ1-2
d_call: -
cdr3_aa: CASSHAGDPNYGYTF
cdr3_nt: TGCGCCAGCAGCCACGCAGGGGATCCTAATTATGGCTACACCTTC

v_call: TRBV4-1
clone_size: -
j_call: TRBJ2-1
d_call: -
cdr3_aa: CASSLPTGDSYNEQFF
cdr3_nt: TGCGCCAGCAGCCTCCCCACAGGTGACTCCTACAATGAGCAGTTCTTC

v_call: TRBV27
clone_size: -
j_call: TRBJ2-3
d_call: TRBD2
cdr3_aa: CASANGLALTDTQYF
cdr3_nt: TGTGCCAGCGCCAACGGACTAGCGTTAACAGATACGCAGTATTTT

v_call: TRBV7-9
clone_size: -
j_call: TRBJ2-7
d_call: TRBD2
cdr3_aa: CASRPGTSGYEQYF
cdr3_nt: TGTGCCAGCAGACCCGGGACTAGCGGATACGAGCAGTACTTC

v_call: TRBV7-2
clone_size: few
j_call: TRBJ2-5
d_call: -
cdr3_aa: CASSPGRSVFKETQYF
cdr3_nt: TGTGCCAGCAGCCCGGGGAGGAGCGTCTTCAAAGAGACCCAGTACTTC

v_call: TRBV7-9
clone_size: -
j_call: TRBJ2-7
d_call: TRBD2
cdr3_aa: CASSPSGAGLPYEQYF
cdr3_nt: TGTGCCAGCAGCCCCAGCGGGGCAGGGCTTCCCTACGAGCAGTACTTC

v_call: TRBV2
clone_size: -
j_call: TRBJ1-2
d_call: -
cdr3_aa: CASSLKHGSDYGYTF
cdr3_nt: TGTGCCAGCAGCCTAAAACACGGGTCGGACTATGGCTACACCTTC

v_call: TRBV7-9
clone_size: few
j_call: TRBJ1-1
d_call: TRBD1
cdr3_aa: CASIQGVNTEAFF
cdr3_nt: TGTGCCAGTATACAGGGGGTGAACACTGAAGCTTTCTTT

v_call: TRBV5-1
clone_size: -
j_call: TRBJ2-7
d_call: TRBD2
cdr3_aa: CASSQESGGAYEQYF
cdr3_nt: TGCGCCAGCAGCCAAGAAAGCGGGGGGGCTTACGAGCAGTACTTC

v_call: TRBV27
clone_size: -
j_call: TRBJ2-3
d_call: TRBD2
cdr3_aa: CASSLWGLAGVSTDTQYF
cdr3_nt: TGTGCCAGCAGTCTATGGGGACTAGCGGGGGTAAGCACAGATACGCAGTATTTT

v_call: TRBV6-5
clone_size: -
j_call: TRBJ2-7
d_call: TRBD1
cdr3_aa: CASSSGQGGEQYF
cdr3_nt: TGTGCCAGCAGTTCTGGACAGGGGGGGGAGCAGTACTTC

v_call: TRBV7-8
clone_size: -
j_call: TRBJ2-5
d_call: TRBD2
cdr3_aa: CASSSAGGSETQYF
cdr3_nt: TGTGCCAGCAGCTCTGCGGGGGGATCAGAGACCCAGTACTTC

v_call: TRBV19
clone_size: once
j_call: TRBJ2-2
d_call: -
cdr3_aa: CASSISLGGRTGELFF
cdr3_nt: TGTGCCAGTAGTATAAGTTTAGGGGGTCGTACCGGGGAGCTGTTTTTT

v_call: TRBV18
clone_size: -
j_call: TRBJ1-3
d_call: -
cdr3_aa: CASSRNGTPGNTIYF
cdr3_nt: TGTGCCAGCTCACGAAACGGTACCCCTGGAAACACCATATATTTT

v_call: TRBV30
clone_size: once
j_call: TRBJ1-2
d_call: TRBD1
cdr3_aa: CAWRQGRRGGYTF
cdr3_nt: TGTGCCTGGCGACAGGGCAGGCGAGGTGGCTACACCTTC

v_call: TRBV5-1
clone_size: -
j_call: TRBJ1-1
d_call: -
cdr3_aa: CASSLAGGREGAEAFF
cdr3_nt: TGCGCCAGCAGCTTGGCCGGGGGGCGGGAAGGGGCTGAAGCTTTCTTT

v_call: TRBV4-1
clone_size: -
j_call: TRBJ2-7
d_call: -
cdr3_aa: CASSQVRQGPYEQYF
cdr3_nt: TGCGCCAGCAGCCAAGTCCGTCAGGGGCCCTACGAGCAGTACTTC

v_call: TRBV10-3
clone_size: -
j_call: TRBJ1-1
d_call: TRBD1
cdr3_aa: CAIRQGVTEAFF
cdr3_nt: TGTGCCATCAGACAGGGGGTAACTGAAGCTTTCTTT

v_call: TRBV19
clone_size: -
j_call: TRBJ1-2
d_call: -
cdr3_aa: CASSLTRNYGYTF
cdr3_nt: TGTGCCAGTAGTCTAACTAGGAACTATGGCTACACCTTC

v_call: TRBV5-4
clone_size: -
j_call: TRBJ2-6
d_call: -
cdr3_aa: CANGQTTSGANVLTF
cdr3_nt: TGTGCCAACGGACAGACTACCTCTGGGGCCAACGTCCTGACTTTC

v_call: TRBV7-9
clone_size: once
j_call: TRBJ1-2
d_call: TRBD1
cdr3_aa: CASTMGTGLNYGYTF
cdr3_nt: TGTGCCAGCACCATGGGGACAGGGTTGAACTATGGCTACACCTTC

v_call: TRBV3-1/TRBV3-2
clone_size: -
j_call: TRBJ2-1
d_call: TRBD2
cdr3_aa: CASSHYGGSLILNNEQFF
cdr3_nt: TGTGCCAGCAGCCATTACGGCGGGAGTCTTATCCTGAACAATGAGCAGTTCTTC

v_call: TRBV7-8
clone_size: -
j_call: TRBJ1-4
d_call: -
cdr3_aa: CASSLDREEKLFF
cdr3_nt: TGTGCCAGCAGCTTAGACAGGGAAGAAAAACTGTTTTTT

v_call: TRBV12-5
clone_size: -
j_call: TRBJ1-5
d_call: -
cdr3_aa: CASGTGTTGNQPQHF
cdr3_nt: TGTGCTAGTGGTACAGGGACTACGGGCAATCAGCCCCAGCATTTT

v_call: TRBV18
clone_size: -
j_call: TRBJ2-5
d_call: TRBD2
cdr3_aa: CASSPPTSGRMETQYF
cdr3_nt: TGTGCCAGCTCACCACCGACTAGCGGGAGAATGGAGACCCAGTACTTC

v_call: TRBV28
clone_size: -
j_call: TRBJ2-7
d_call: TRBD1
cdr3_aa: CASSTGTGIYEQYF
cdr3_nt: TGTGCCAGCAGTACCGGGACAGGGATCTACGAGCAGTACTTC

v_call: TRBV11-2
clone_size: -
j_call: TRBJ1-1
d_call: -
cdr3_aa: CASSDRQAVKPFF
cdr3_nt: TGTGCCAGCAGCGACCGACAGGCGGTTAAACCTTTCTTT

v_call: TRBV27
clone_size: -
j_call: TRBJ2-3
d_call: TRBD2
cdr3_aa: CASSSRLAGHTDTQYF
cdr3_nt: TGTGCCAGCAGTTCACGACTAGCGGGACACACAGATACGCAGTATTTT

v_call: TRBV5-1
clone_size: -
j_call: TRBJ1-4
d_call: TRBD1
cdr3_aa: CASSLAGGDGEKLFF
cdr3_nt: TGCGCCAGCAGCTTGGCAGGGGGCGATGGTGAAAAACTGTTTTTT

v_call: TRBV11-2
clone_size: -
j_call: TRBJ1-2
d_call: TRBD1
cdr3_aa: CASSLDTGTVYGYTF
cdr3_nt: TGTGCCAGCAGCTTAGATACCGGGACAGTCTATGGCTACACCTTC

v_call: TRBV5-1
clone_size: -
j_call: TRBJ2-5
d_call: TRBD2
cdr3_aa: CASSAGLAGKQETQYF
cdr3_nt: TGCGCCAGCAGCGCCGGACTAGCGGGGAAACAAGAGACCCAGTACTTC

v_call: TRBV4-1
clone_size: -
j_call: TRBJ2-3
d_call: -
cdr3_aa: CASSHPSGPDTDTQYF
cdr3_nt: TGCGCCAGCAGCCACCCCTCAGGGCCCGACACAGATACGCAGTATTTT

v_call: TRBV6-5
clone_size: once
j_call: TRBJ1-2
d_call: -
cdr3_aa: CASSYTGTYGYTF
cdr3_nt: TGTGCCAGCAGTTACACAGGGACCTATGGCTACACCTTC

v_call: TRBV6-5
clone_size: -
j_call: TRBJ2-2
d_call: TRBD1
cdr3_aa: CASSTGQGWDGELFF
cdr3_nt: TGTGCCAGCAGTACGGGACAGGGGTGGGATGGGGAGCTGTTTTTT

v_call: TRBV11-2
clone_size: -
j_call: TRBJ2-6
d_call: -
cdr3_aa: CASSPTGANVLTF
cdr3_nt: TGTGCCAGCAGCCCGACAGGGGCCAACGTCCTGACTTTC

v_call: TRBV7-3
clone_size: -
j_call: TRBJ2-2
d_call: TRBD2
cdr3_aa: CASSSTSGSTGELFF
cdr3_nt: TGTGCCAGCAGCTCGACTAGCGGGAGCACCGGGGAGCTGTTTTTT

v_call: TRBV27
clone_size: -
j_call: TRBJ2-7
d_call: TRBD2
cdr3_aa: CASSQTSGSSYEQYF
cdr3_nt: TGTGCCAGCAGCCAAACTAGCGGGAGCTCCTACGAGCAGTACTTC

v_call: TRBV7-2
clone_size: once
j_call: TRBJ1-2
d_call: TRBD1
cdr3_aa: CASSSGQGNGYTF
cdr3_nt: TGTGCCAGCAGCTCCGGACAGGGAAATGGCTACACCTTC

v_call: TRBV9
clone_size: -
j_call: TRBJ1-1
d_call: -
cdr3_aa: CASSVGHGEAEAFF
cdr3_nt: TGTGCCAGCAGCGTAGGACACGGGGAGGCCGAAGCTTTCTTT